The source of this T cell receptor beta chain is a study of T cells in Graves' hyperthyroidism and ophthalmopathy. Across the study: Peripheral blood samples were taken at initial diagnosis, prior to any treatment.

It was RNA transcripts that yielded the amplified TCR beta CDR3 regions. With the HTBI primer set, the TCR CDR3 went through a first round of RT-PCR. From the multiplex PCR reads, TCRdb called clonotypes with MiXCR, one entry per CDR3 protein. The top ten hold roughly 35% of the sample, which has under 250,000 distinct CDR3 sequences, approximately 24% seen once. Germline CDR1 is SGHRS and CDR2 is YFSETQ. The CDR3 consists of 15 residues. V was shortened by 5 bases and J by 4 bases, with 15 bases between the two germline ends. This clonotype was recorded at least ten times. The clonotype originates from a woman in her forties with Graves' ophthalmopathy. Sequencing input: blood. The chain combines TRBV5-1 with TRBJ2-2, with a weak D call TRBD2 (6 bases). CDR3 residues: CASRPDSGFTGELFF. DNA for the CDR3: TGCGCCAGCAGGCCAGATAGCGGATTCACCGGGGAGCTGTTTTTT. The full variable domain, rest sourced from reference TRBV5-1 and TRBJ2-2, is KAGVTQTPRYLIKTRGQQVTLSCSPISGHRSVSWYQQTPGQGLQFLFEYFSETQRNKGNFPGRFSGRQFSNSRSEMNVSTLELGDSALYLCASRPDSGFTGELFFGEGSRLTVL.